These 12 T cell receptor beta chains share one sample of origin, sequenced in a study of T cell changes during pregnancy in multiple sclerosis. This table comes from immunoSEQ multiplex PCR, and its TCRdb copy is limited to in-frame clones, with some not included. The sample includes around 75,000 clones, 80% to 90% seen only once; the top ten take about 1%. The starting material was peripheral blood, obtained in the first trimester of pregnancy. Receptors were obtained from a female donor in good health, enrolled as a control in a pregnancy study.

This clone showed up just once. CDR3 loop: CASSTKRQGIGETQYF. CDR3 DNA sequence: TGTGCCAGCAGTACCAAACGCCAGGGGATAGGGGAGACCCAGTACTTC. The chain recombines TRBV27 with TRBJ2-5; weak D call: TRBD1 (6 bases). The ends were cut back, 5 bases at V and 5 bases at J, with 21 bases in the middle. The CDR3 covers 16 residues. Per the germline V gene, CDR1 is MNHEY and CDR2 is SMNVEV (reference sequence).

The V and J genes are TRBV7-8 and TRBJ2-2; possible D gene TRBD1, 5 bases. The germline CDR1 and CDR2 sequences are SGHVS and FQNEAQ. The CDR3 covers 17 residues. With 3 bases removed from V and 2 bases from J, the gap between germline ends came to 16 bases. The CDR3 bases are TGTGCCAGCAGCTTTATCGACAGCTATTCTAACACCGGGGAGCTGTTTTTT. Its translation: CASSFIDSYSNTGELFF. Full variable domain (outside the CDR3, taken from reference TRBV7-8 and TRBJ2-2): GAGVSQSPRYKVAKRGQDVALRCDPISGHVSLFWYQQALGQGPEFLTYFQNEAQLDKSGLPSDRFFAERPEGSVSTLKIQRTQQEDSAVYLCASSFIDSYSNTGELFFGEGSRLTVL.

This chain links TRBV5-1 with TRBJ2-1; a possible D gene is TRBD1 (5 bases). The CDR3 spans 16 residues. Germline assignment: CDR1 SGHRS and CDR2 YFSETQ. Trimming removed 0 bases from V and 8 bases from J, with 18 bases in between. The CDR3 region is CASSLALQVTIDEQFF. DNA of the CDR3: TGCGCCAGCAGCTTGGCCCTACAGGTGACCATTGATGAGCAGTTCTTC.

The CDR3 loop reads CASSPSREQYF. The CDR3 bases are TGTGCCAGCAGCCCTTCTCGGGAGCAGTACTTC. The chain has TRBV7-2 and TRBJ2-7; no firm D call. From germline, CDR1 is SGHTA and CDR2 FQGNSA. There are 11 residues in the CDR3. Trimming took off 5 bases at V and 7 bases at J, with 9 bases between the two ends.

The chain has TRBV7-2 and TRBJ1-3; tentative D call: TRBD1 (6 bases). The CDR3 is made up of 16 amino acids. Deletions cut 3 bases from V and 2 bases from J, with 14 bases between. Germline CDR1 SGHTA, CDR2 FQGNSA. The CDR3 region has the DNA TGTGCCAGCAGCTTGGCCAGGACAGCTACTGGAAACACCATATATTTT. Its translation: CASSLARTATGNTIYF. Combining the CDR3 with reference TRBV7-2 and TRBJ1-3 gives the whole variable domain GAGVSQSPSNKVTEKGKDVELRCDPISGHTALYWYRQSLGQGLEFLIYFQGNSAPDKSGLPSDRFSAERTGGSVSTLTIQRTQQEDSAVYLCASSLARTATGNTIYFGEGSWLTVV.

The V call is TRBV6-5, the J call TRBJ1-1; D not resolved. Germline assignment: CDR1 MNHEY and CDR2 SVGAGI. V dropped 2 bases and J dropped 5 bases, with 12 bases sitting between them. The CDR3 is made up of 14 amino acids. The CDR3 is CASSYRRPQTEAFF. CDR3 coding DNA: TGTGCCAGCAGTTACAGGAGACCTCAAACTGAAGCTTTCTTT.

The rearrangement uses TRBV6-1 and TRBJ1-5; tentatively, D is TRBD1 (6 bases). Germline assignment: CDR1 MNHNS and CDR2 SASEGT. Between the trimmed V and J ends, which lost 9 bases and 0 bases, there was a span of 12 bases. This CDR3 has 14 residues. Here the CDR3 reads CASAQGYSNQPQHF. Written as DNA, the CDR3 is TGTGCCAGTGCACAGGGTTATAGCAATCAGCCCCAGCATTTT.

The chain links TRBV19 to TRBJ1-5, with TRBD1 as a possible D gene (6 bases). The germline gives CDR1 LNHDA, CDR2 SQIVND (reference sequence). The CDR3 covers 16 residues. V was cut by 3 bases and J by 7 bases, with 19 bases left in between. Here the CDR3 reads CASSMAGGPGGQPQHF. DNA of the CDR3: TGTGCCAGTAGTATGGCGGGGGGGCCGGGGGGGCAGCCCCAGCATTTT.

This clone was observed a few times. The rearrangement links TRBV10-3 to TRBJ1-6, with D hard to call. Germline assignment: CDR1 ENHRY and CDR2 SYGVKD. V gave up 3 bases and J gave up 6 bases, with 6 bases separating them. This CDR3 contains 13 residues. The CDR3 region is CAISELINSPLHF. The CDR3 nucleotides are TGTGCCATCAGTGAACTGATTAATTCACCCCTCCACTTT.

The CDR3 is CASSPLDRAGNTIYF. DNA of the CDR3: TGTGCCAGCTCACCTTTGGACAGGGCTGGAAACACCATATATTTT. The genes are TRBV18 and TRBJ1-3; 8 bases fit TRBD1. The length of the CDR3 is 15 residues. Trimming cost V 3 bases and J 2 bases; bases outside gene matches: 3. The V gene's germline CDR1 is KGHSH and CDR2 LQKENI.

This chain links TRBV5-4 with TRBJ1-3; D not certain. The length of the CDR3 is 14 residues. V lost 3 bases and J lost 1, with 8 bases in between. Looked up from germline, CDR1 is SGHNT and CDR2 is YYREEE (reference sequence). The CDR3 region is CASSSSGSGNTIYF. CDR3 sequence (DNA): TGTGCCAGCAGCTCCTCGGGGTCTGGAAACACCATATATTTT. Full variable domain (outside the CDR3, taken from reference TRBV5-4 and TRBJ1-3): ETGVTQSPTHLIKTRGQQVTLRCSSQSGHNTVSWYQQALGQGPQFIFQYYREEENGRGNFPPRFSGLQFPNYSSELNVNALELDDSALYLCASSSSGSGNTIYFGEGSWLTVV.

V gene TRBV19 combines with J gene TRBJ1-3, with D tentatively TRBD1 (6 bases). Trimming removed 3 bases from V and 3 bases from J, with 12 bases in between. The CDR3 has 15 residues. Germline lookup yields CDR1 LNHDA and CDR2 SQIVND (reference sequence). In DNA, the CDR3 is TGTGCCAGTAGTATCCAGGGGAGTATTGGAAACACCATATATTTT. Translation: CASSIQGSIGNTIYF. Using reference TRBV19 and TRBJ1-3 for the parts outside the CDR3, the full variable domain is DGGITQSPKYLFRKEGQNVTLSCEQNLNHDAMYWYRQDPGQGLRLIYYSQIVNDFQKGDIAEGYSVSREKKESFPLTVTSAQKNPTAFYLCASSIQGSIGNTIYFGEGSWLTVV.